The TCR beta chain under discussion was sequenced for a study of cytomegalovirus exposure and HLA in healthy donors (TCRdb year 2017). Regarding the research as a whole: An earlier analysis of 587 of the donors reported approximately 300 Gb of sequence data and 117 million unique TCR beta sequences obtained from around 170 million T cells. Around 320 gigabases of sequencing data and tens of millions of unique TCR sequences were included in an early release covering 500 to 750 HLA-typed donors. Of the roughly 400 genotyped donors, 81% were placed in the genetic ancestry cluster associated with self-reported Caucasian donors. The study aimed to test whether cataloging public T cell receptors could reveal signatures of past pathogen exposure. Using immunosequencing, the study profiled T cell repertoires from about 650 subjects and related those repertoires to cytomegalovirus serostatus. Along with the roughly 670-subject first cohort, a separate validation cohort of approximately 110 different subjects was used. To predict cytomegalovirus infection status, the study brought together high-throughput TCR immunosequencing, statistical association of individual TCRs with disease status, and machine learning. A later analysis re-analyzed previously published TCR beta repertoires from roughly 630 donors and added high-resolution HLA genotyping to study TCR occurrence patterns. Rather than using new phenotypic data, the later analysis identified candidate immune exposures from TCR beta sequences and from how often those sequences occurred across donors. In an earlier analysis of 500 to 650 of the donors, high-throughput TCR beta sequencing was used to judge whether each TCR beta V gene segment behaved as functional or pseudogenic. Donor age, sex, ethnicity and CMV serostatus were compiled together with the repertoire data. A later genetic analysis took genome-wide SNP genotypes for about 65% of the 666 donors and used that subset as a discovery cohort. All discovery cohort repertoires had been generated on a single sequencing platform. HLA typing covered class I and class II loci at four-digit resolution. The number of donors typed differed by locus, with about 629-640 for A, B, C, DRB1 and DQB1, around 500 for DQA1, under 610 for DPA1, and approximately 470 for DPB1. Roughly 5 DR-DQ haplotypes were treated as single units for association and clustering because of strong linkage in the cohort. On average, roughly 250,000 unique TCR beta nucleotide sequences were sequenced per donor among 398 genotyped donors of the cohort, with roughly 20% of those sequences being non-productive.

General study outcomes and caveats: In this cohort, only TCR beta chains were sequenced, and detectable features were limited by the absence of alpha or paired-chain data. A later analysis associated about 18,000 TCR beta sequences with specific HLA alleles at a false discovery rate of 0.05. An association between a missense DCLRE1C variant and V-gene and J-gene trimming of TCR beta chains was found in a later genetic analysis and replicated in an independent cohort. Sequencing depth was assumed to be roughly uniform across donors in the presence/absence analyses, though that assumption may not hold. When HLA alleles, especially DR and DQ, strongly co-occurred, TCR associations were difficult to assign to individual alleles. According to a later analysis, parvovirus B19, influenza, CMV and Epstein-Barr virus appeared linked to several top co-occurrence clusters. In a later analysis, HLA-associated TCR beta chains were found to be more clonally expanded and to have lower generation probabilities than equally common non-associated chains. An earlier analysis of some 590 of the donors showed that most TCR beta V segments appeared in productive rearrangements either about 87% or about 30% of the time, which broadly matched IMGT annotations. Most CMV-associated TCR beta chains appeared to be HLA-restricted in a later analysis, and the HLA associations seemed to be driven largely by CMV exposure. Some IMGT-functional V segments, including TRBV6-2 and TRBV6-3, could not be distinguished by the 87-base-pair reads and were therefore excluded. Immune exposure information for the cohort was limited to CMV serostatus. Linkage disequilibrium might explain the correlated functional status among segregating V segments, but an unknown experimental factor could not be ruled out. The study listed 150 to 200 TCR beta chains as associated with cytomegalovirus. Because some donors lacked HLA typing at each locus, the association tests relied only on the typed subset. In both the original and validation cohorts, the classifier was reported to diagnose cytomegalovirus status with high specificity and sensitivity. In vitro tests confirmed that a few of the cytomegalovirus-associated TCR beta chains recognize cytomegalovirus antigens. In a later genetic analysis, fewer N-insertions in productive TCRs were reported among donors in an Asian-associated ancestry cluster than the roughly 640-donor mean. Approximately 18 rarely observed V segments, including chromosome 9 orphons, were excluded from the earlier analysis of just under 600 of the donors because counts were too low. A cluster of highly shared sequence variants was judged likely to represent a technical artifact of the sequencing pipeline. According to a later analysis, TCR association rates differed among HLA loci, with DRB1 alleles showing the most associated TCRs and HLA-C alleles showing the fewest. The authors suggested that the approach could potentially be generalized to other disease states and immunological phenotypes. A further reported finding was that TCR beta sequences accurately predicted the HLA-A and HLA-B alleles for most subjects in the first cohort. Most TCR sequences were seen in very few donors, while some public TCRs were found in many individuals.

Library preparation used the immunoSEQ multiplex PCR assay. A mixture of 60 forward primers for TCR Vbeta segments and 13 reverse primers for TCR Jbeta segments was used in the multiplex PCR. The CDR3 region of rearranged TCR beta genes was amplified from genomic DNA with a multiplex PCR assay. The amplified TCR beta libraries were sequenced on the Illumina HiSeq System as 87-base-pair reads. Per the source publication's procedure: A later analysis tallied roughly 78 million unique TCR beta chains across the 550 to 850 repertoires, and approximately 12 million of those chains were shared by two or more donors. Raw reads were error-corrected and collapsed into unique sequences with a nearest-neighbor algorithm that merged closely related sequences to remove PCR and sequencing errors. To assign V, D and J gene segments, CDR3 sequences were aligned to IMGT reference sequences. Each retained sequence needed at least a six-nucleotide match to both a V gene segment and a J gene segment. Rearrangements were called productive when the CDR3 lacked stop codons and stayed in frame with V and J; all others were non-productive. Following IMGT convention, CDR3 was defined as the stretch from the second conserved V-encoded cysteine up to the conserved J-encoded phenylalanine. The earlier analysis of a few hundred of the donors excluded any sequence lacking an unambiguous match to a single V gene segment. In an earlier analysis of several hundred of the donors, V segments were called functional above 56.7% productive rearrangements and were called segregating when the between-donor standard deviation exceeded 5%. A statistical classification framework was built for diagnosing cytomegalovirus status from the catalog of TCR beta chain sequences. A later analysis assigned V and J genes by comparing TCR nucleotide sequences with IMGT/GENE-DB human TR gene sequences. In a later analysis, CDR3 sequences and most-parsimonious VDJ recombination scenarios were assigned using the TCRdist pipeline. In a later analysis, every TCR beta chain was defined by the combination of its CDR3 amino acid sequence and its V-gene family, and reads without a unique V-gene family were dropped. As a way to deal with suspected cross-contamination and a sequencing artifact, a later analysis dropped 500 to 700 nucleotide sequences that were highly shared and had low generation probability. In a later analysis, a clonal expansion index was calculated for each public chain from normalized within-repertoire ranks of inferred template counts. In a later analysis, generation probabilities were computed using a VDJ recombination model fitted to out-of-frame rearrangements, and the results were checked against IGoR. A later analysis scored TCR-TCR, TCR-HLA and TCR-CMV co-occurrence with hypergeometric tests, applying a repertoire-size bias correction to TCR pairs. In a later analysis, false discovery rates were estimated by permuting HLA or CMV assignments 20 times. In a later analysis, co-occurring TCRs were grouped using DBSCAN, and TCRdist sequence similarity was added for clustering within HLA-allele-positive subsets. Repertoires with fewer than 30,000 or more than 120,000 public chains, plus five repertoires with anomalous nucleotide sharing, were excluded from co-occurrence clustering. What TCRdb holds here is the immuneACCESS table cut down to in-frame rearrangements. Part of the clones is not present; checked against another copy, under half of the missing clones reflect an unresolved V gene, and the others are unexplained. That table gives V, J and clone size, and the DNA gave D and trimming. Here the sample has 150,000 to 200,000 clones; around 83% occur a single time. In total, the top ten clones hold around 1.7% of the sample.

In the case of this clone: There is no known antigen for this receptor. One base away there is no much larger clone; base qualities are not given.

The CDR3 holds 13 amino acids from the cysteine to the phenylalanine. Of the read, only the CDR3 DNA is kept; its 39 bases are in frame from base 1. CDR1 and CDR2 were assigned from the germline V gene (reference sequence) as MNHEY and SMNVEV. V drops 4 bases and J drops 4 bases, leaving 9 bases in between. The cohort comprised fewer than 700 healthy bone marrow donors. At the time of sampling, every cohort member was nominally healthy, though immune exposures that went unrecorded were likely present. The donor tested CMV seronegative and was one of the 352 seronegative cohort members. A peripheral blood sample was provided by each donor, and peripheral blood mononuclear cells were used for TCR beta sequencing. Genomic DNA extraction from the blood cell samples was performed with the Qiagen DNeasy Blood Extraction Kit.

The V and J genes are TRBV27 and TRBJ2-3; TRBD2 could be the D gene, as 5 bases match. The TCR sequence derives from a young woman in good health and CMV-seronegative. The sequenced material came from PBMCs. For the CDR3, the sequence is CASSSEVSDTQYF. The sequence in DNA is TGTGCCAGCAGTTCGGAGGTCTCAGATACGCAGTATTTT.